The 18 T cell receptor beta chains in this list originate from one sample, sequenced in a study of early T cells in non-severe SARS-CoV-2 infection. From the 5' RACE reads, TCRdb called clonotypes with MiXCR, one entry per CDR3 protein. The data hold roughly 80,000 distinct CDR3 sequences, with over 9% observed a single time. The sample comprised whole blood. These receptors came from an adult who was a healthcare worker with PCR-confirmed SARS-CoV-2 infection or an uninfected control (not recorded which).

The CDR3 nucleotides read TGTGCCAGCACGCCAGGAAGGGGACCGTGGTATTTT. Translating it yields CASTPGRGPWYF. The rearrangement joins TRBV27 to TRBJ2-3; D might be TRBD1 or TRBD2, each matching 5 bases. The CDR3 extends over 12 amino acids. Germline V lookup: CDR1 MNHEY, CDR2 SMNVEV (reference sequence). Trimming took 7 bases from V and 14 from J, leaving 19 bases between them.

A remark on this clonotype: A much more abundant neighbour one base away suggests this may be a read error. CDR3: CTSSLQSSYEQYF. The CDR3 region has the DNA TGTACCAGCAGTTTACAGTCTTCCTACGAGCAGTACTTC. The V gene is TRBV27, the J gene TRBJ2-7; D is ambiguous. The CDR3 extends over 13 amino acids. Germline-derived CDR1 and CDR2 are MNHEY and SMNVEV (reference sequence).

This clonotype turned up a few times. The CDR3 coding sequence is TGTGCCAGCAGTCGGCCTCCCGATGTGGAGCAGTACTTC. It encodes CASSRPPDVEQYF. The genes are TRBV25-1 and TRBJ2-7; D gene ambiguous. V shed 5 bases and J shed 7 bases, with 15 bases lying between them. The germline V gene encodes CDR1 MGHDK and CDR2 SYGVNS. The length of the CDR3 is 13 residues.

The chain employs TRBV28 and TRBJ2-7; a weak D match, TRBD2 (6 bases). V was shortened by 4 bases and J by 6 bases, with 22 bases between the two germline ends. Germline lookup yields CDR1 MDHEN and CDR2 SYDVKM. CDR3 length equals 16 residues. For the CDR3, the DNA is TGTGCCAGCAGTTCCCCCGCGGGGCAGGGCTTGGGCGAGCAGTACTTC. Its protein is CASSSPAGQGLGEQYF.

This clonotype has ten or more counts. The chain employs TRBV20-1 and TRBJ2-1, with 8 bases identical to TRBD2. CDR3 length: 14 amino acids. V trimming: 5 bases; J trimming: 6 bases; junction bases outside the gene matches: 9. Germline V gene sequence: CDR1 DFQATT, CDR2 SNEGSKA (reference sequence). The chain's CDR3 is CSAVREGRVNEQFF. Written as DNA, the CDR3 is TGCAGTGCTGTCCGGGAGGGCCGGGTCAATGAGCAGTTCTTC.

The chain employs TRBV6-1 and TRBJ2-2; tentatively, D is TRBD1 (5 bases). Trimming left V 0 bases short and J 5 bases short, with 13 bases between. Germline CDR1 reads MNHNS; CDR2 reads SASEGT. CDR3 length equals 16 residues. CDR3 sequence: CASSEAVDRPTGELFF. CDR3 sequence (DNA): TGTGCCAGCAGTGAAGCTGTTGACAGACCAACCGGGGAGCTGTTTTTT.

This clonotype has ten or more counts. V gene TRBV7-3 combines with J gene TRBJ1-1; the D is unclear. Trimming left V 5 bases short and J 0 bases short, with 7 bases between. Per germline, CDR1 SGHTA and CDR2 FQGTGA. CDR3 length equals 13 residues. DNA for the CDR3: TGTGCCAGCAGCGAGTTACTGAACACTGAAGCTTTCTTT. Its translation: CASSELLNTEAFF.

This chain joins TRBV5-4 and TRBJ2-7; 8 nucleotides match TRBD1. There are 14 residues in the CDR3. The germline gives CDR1 SGHNT, CDR2 YYREEE (reference sequence). The V gene end was trimmed by 4 bases and the J gene end by 1 base; junction bases not matched to a gene: 4. Written as DNA, the CDR3 is TGTGCCAGCAGCCAGGACAGGGCTTCCTACGAGCAGTACTTC. Translation: CASSQDRASYEQYF. Drawing the rest from reference TRBV5-4 and TRBJ2-7, the complete variable domain is ETGVTQSPTHLIKTRGQQVTLRCSSQSGHNTVSWYQQALGQGPQFIFQYYREEENGRGNFPPRFSGLQFPNYSSELNVNALELDDSALYLCASSQDRASYEQYFGPGTRLTVT.

This clonotype was found a few times. V is TRBV3-1 and J is TRBJ2-7; D is uncertain. Trimming pared 1 base from V and 3 bases from J, leaving 7 bases between. Germline lookup yields CDR1 LGHDT and CDR2 YNNKEL (reference sequence). This CDR3 is built from 13 residues. The CDR3 reads CASSQAPVYEQYF. CDR3 bases: TGTGCCAGCAGCCAAGCCCCGGTCTACGAGCAGTACTTC.

This clonotype was seen repeatedly, ten times or more. The rearrangement links TRBV12-3 or TRBV12-4 to TRBJ2-5; D perhaps matches TRBD2 (6 bases). The CDR3 is made up of 14 amino acids. With 2 bases removed from V and 4 bases from J, the gap between germline ends came to 11 bases. The CDR3 DNA reads as TGTGCCAGCAGTTTACGCGCGGGGCTAGAGACCCAGTACTTC. Its protein product is CASSLRAGLETQYF.

Many counts were recorded for this clonotype. The chain combines TRBV10-1 with TRBJ2-1; D gene uncertain. V dropped 3 bases and J dropped 7 bases, with 13 bases sitting between them. The germline CDR1 and CDR2 sequences are WNHNN and SYGVQD (reference sequence). This CDR3 is 14 amino acids long. CDR3 loop: CASSERTDENEQFF. The CDR3 nucleotides are TGCGCCAGCAGTGAAAGGACGGATGAGAATGAGCAGTTCTTC.

The gene calls are TRBV10-3 and TRBJ2-2; D possibly uses TRBD1 or TRBD2 (7 bases each). V was clipped by 4 bases and J by 4 bases, with 13 bases between them. Germline V gene sequence: CDR1 ENHRY, CDR2 SYGVKD. The CDR3 is 15 amino acids. CDR3 residues: CAISGEGTVTGELFF. DNA for the CDR3: TGTGCCATCAGTGGGGAGGGGACAGTCACCGGGGAGCTGTTTTTT.

This clonotype was observed many times. The chain carries TRBV5-1 and TRBJ2-1, with a possible D match to TRBD1 (6 bases). The V and J ends lost 4 bases and 5 bases respectively, with 16 bases between them. The CDR3 length is 15 residues. Germline V CDR1 and CDR2: SGHRS, YFSETQ. The CDR3: CASSVGHPLDNEQFF. Here the CDR3 DNA reads TGCGCCAGCAGCGTGGGACACCCTCTGGACAATGAGCAGTTCTTC.

CDR3 DNA sequence: TGTGCCAGCAGCCCGGACCCGGCCATTTCGCAGTATTTT. Amino acid sequence: CASSPDPAISQYF. This chain connects TRBV28 to TRBJ2-3; no definite D call. This CDR3 has 13 amino acids. Germline V gene data show CDR1 as MDHEN and CDR2 as SYDVKM. V lost 6 bases, J lost 10 bases, and 17 bases lay in between.

This clonotype was seen a handful of times. V is TRBV14 and J is TRBJ2-1, with 9 positions matching TRBD2. Germline V gene data show CDR1 as SGHDN and CDR2 as FVKESK. The CDR3 has 19 amino acids. J lost 3 bases, V lost 1 base, and 13 bases had no gene match. The CDR3 nucleotides read TGTGCCAGCAGCCAAGTCCGTAAAAGCGGGAGGCCAATCTACAATGAGCAGTTCTTC. Encoded protein: CASSQVRKSGRPIYNEQFF.

There are a few counts of this clonotype. This chain connects TRBV28 to TRBJ2-1; 10 bases are shared with TRBD2. After removal of 6 bases from V and 2 bases from J, the junction contained 4 bases not matched to a gene. The length of the CDR3 is 15 residues. Germline CDR1 reads MDHEN; CDR2 reads SYDVKM. The CDR3 protein is CASSRTSGAYNEQFF. Written as DNA, the CDR3 is TGTGCCAGCAGCCGGACTAGCGGAGCCTACAATGAGCAGTTCTTC. The full variable domain, with the rest looked up from reference TRBV28 and TRBJ2-1, is DVKVTQSSRYLVKRTGEKVFLECVQDMDHENMFWYRQDPGLGLRLIYFSYDVKMKEKGDIPEGYSVSREKKERFSLILESASTNQTSMYLCASSRTSGAYNEQFFGPGTRLTVL.

This clonotype has at least ten counts. V is TRBV18 and J is TRBJ1-3, with unresolved D. Per germline, CDR1 KGHSH and CDR2 LQKENI. V dropped 3 bases and J dropped 1 base, with 4 bases sitting between them. The CDR3 is 13 residues long. CDR3 nucleotides: TGTGCCAGCTCACCCAGATCTGGAAACACCATATATTTT. It specifies CASSPRSGNTIYF.

This clonotype has a count of ten or more. V gene TRBV19 combines with J gene TRBJ2-7, with D perhaps TRBD2 (6 bases). The CDR3 has 14 amino acids. Trimming cost V 2 bases and J 0 bases, with 8 bases left between them. CDR1 is LNHDA, CDR2 SQIVND, per germline (reference sequence). The CDR3 DNA reads as TGTGCCAGTAGTATAACTAGCAACTCCTACGAGCAGTACTTC. It is translated as CASSITSNSYEQYF.